This TCR beta chain appears in the sequencing data of a study of blood T cell repertoires in COVID-19. This clone was seen once. Germline lookup yields CDR1 KGHSH and CDR2 LQKENI. The ends lost 3 bases at V and 1 base at J; junction bases unmatched: 11. The CDR3 runs to 18 residues. The method was immunoSEQ multiplex PCR; TCRdb's version includes in-frame clones alone and lacks a portion of them. The table shows about 330,000 clones, with around four fifths occurring only once. The chain combines TRBV18 with TRBJ2-3, with 9 bases aligning to TRBD2. The receptor was isolated from a woman aged 45 to 65 with acute or convalescent COVID-19. The sample consisted of peripheral blood. CDR3 residues: CASSPQRPAGGGTDTQYF. DNA for the CDR3: TGTGCCAGCTCACCTCAACGGCCGGCGGGAGGGGGCACAGATACGCAGTATTTT.